Each of the 16 T cell receptor beta chains below was sequenced from the same sample in a study of vaccination and CD4 T cells after COVID-19. The treatment here: roughly 10-day PBMC culture with coronavirus spike peptide pools or control peptides (ViraFEST assay). Sequencing of DNA taken from cultured CD4+ T cells relied on the Oncomine TCR Beta short-read assay. Via MiXCR, TCRdb re-called the PCR reads, giving one row per CDR3 protein. The sample records about 20,000 distinct CDR3 sequences, 55% being singletons. No antigen is known for these receptors. Sequencing was carried out using CD4+ T cells from blood, cultured in vitro. These receptor sequences come from a human donor who had recovered from COVID-19.

This chain connects TRBV21-1 to TRBJ1-5. TRBV21-1 is noted as a pseudogene. The length of the CDR3 is 17 residues. CDR3 region: CASSPLPSWEGNQPQHF. CDR3 nucleotide sequence: TGTGCCAGCAGCCCACTCCCGTCTTGGGAAGGGAATCAGCCCCAGCATTTT.

The chain has TRBV11-2 and TRBJ2-2; no firm D call. This CDR3 is 14 amino acids long. V was clipped by 1 base and J by 2 bases, with 5 bases between them. Germline V gives CDR1 SGHAT, CDR2 FQNNGV. CDR3 sequence (DNA): TGTGCCAGCAGCTTAGGGAGAAACACCGGGGAGCTGTTTTTT. Protein product: CASSLGRNTGELFF.

This chain uses TRBV6-2 or TRBV6-3 with TRBJ2-7; 9 bases align to TRBD1. CDR1 is MNHEY, CDR2 SVGEGT, per germline. The CDR3 is 18 amino acids. Germline trimming cut 0 bases from V and 0 bases from J; bases unmatched to any gene: 9. The CDR3 bases are TGTGCCAGCAGTTACTCGAACGTTGGGACAGGGATCTCCTACGAGCAGTACTTC. Translating it yields CASSYSNVGTGISYEQYF.

This rearrangement joins TRBV6-1 to TRBJ1-3; D is unresolved. The germline V gene has CDR1 MNHNS and CDR2 SASEGT. Trimming pared 8 bases from V and 2 bases from J, leaving 13 bases between. This CDR3 has 14 amino acids. This CDR3 reads CASPPHKAGNTIYF. In DNA form, the CDR3 reads TGTGCCAGCCCCCCACACAAGGCTGGAAACACCATATATTTT.

This CDR3 is CASSLDLGLAGGGHYYEQYF. The CDR3 DNA follows: TGTGCCAGCAGCTTAGATTTAGGGCTAGCGGGAGGCGGCCACTACTACGAGCAGTACTTC. V usage is TRBV7-9 and J usage is TRBJ2-7, with 11 bases matching TRBD2. The V gene end was trimmed by 1 base and the J gene end by 3 bases; junction bases not matched to a gene: 17. Germline V gene lookup returns CDR1 SEHNR and CDR2 FQNEAQ (reference sequence). CDR3 size: 20 residues.

The chain uses TRBV20-1 and TRBJ2-3; D tentatively reads TRBD1 or TRBD2 (5 bases each). The CDR3 runs 15 residues. Per germline, CDR1 DFQATT and CDR2 SNEGSKA (reference sequence). V lost 0 bases and J 3 bases, leaving 13 bases between the germline ends. Here the CDR3 DNA reads TGCAGTGCTAGAGATAGGACGGGGCAGACAGATACGCAGTATTTT. Translation: CSARDRTGQTDTQYF.

This sequence joins TRBV21-1 and TRBJ2-6; the DNA was not used to check the table's D call, TRBD1. TRBV21-1 is assigned pseudogene status. This CDR3 spans 19 amino acids. For the CDR3, the DNA is TGTGCCAGCAGCAAATCCCTGGGACCCTGGGACTCTGGGGCCAACGTCCTGACTTTC. It encodes CASSKSLGPWDSGANVLTF.

The chain uses TRBV28 and TRBJ2-5, with a tentative D call TRBD2 (5 bases). This CDR3 comprises 14 residues. The germline V and J ends were trimmed by 5 bases and 4 bases, with 14 bases remaining between them. The germline CDR1 and CDR2 sequences are MDHEN and SYDVKM. The CDR3 bases are TGTGCCAGCAGTCCACTAGGGAAAAGAGAGACCCAGTACTTC. Translation: CASSPLGKRETQYF.

V usage is TRBV28 and J usage is TRBJ1-1; D gene unclear. Germline V lookup: CDR1 MDHEN, CDR2 SYDVKM. The CDR3 has 13 residues. The V and J ends lost 3 bases and 4 bases respectively, with 9 bases between them. CDR3 coding DNA: TGTGCCAGCAGTTTCTCCTCGGGCACTGAAGCTTTCTTT. The encoded protein is CASSFSSGTEAFF.

The chain carries TRBV2 and TRBJ1-5; possible D gene TRBD1, 5 bases. V was shortened by 6 bases and J by 4 bases, with 13 bases between the two germline ends. The CDR3 spans 14 residues. CDR1 and CDR2 (germline): SNHLY, FYNNEI. CDR3 sequence reads: CASRSGTVNQPQHF. The CDR3, as DNA: TGTGCCAGCAGGTCCGGGACGGTGAATCAGCCCCAGCATTTT.

The chain is built from TRBV11-2 and TRBJ1-6, with 10 bases fitting TRBD1. Trimming took 5 bases from V and 7 from J; bases not matched to a gene: 5. Germline assignment: CDR1 SGHAT and CDR2 FQNNGV. The CDR3 has 15 amino acids. The CDR3 DNA is TGTGCCAGCAGCCCTCTGGGACAGGGGAATTCACCCCTCCACTTT. Its protein product is CASSPLGQGNSPLHF.

The rearrangement joins TRBV18 to TRBJ1-6, with D hard to call. The CDR3 has 13 amino acids. Trimming took off 5 bases at V and 7 bases at J, with 9 bases between the two ends. Per germline, CDR1 KGHSH and CDR2 LQKENI. This CDR3 reads CASSADPNSPLHF. CDR3 coding DNA: TGTGCCAGCTCAGCGGACCCAAATTCACCCCTCCACTTT.

V gene TRBV27 combines with J gene TRBJ1-2, with 8 bases that match TRBD1. The CDR3 totals 14 residues. Germline assignment: CDR1 MNHEY and CDR2 SMNVEV (reference sequence). The V and J ends lost 2 bases and 7 bases, in that order; junction bases with no gene match: 6. CDR3 bases: TGTGCCAGCAGTTTAAATAGACAGGGGTTTGGCTACACCTTC. Protein sequence: CASSLNRQGFGYTF.

The chain is built from TRBV18 and TRBJ2-1, with TRBD2 matching 16 bases. The V gene end was trimmed by 3 bases and the J gene end by 13 bases; junction bases not matched to a gene: 6. Germline values: CDR1 KGHSH, CDR2 LQKENI. The CDR3 has 15 residues. The CDR3 DNA sequence: TGTGCCAGCTCACCGGGGACTAGCGGGAGGGCCCAACAGTTCTTC. It is translated as CASSPGTSGRAQQFF.

The chain combines TRBV2 with TRBJ1-5; tentative D call: TRBD1 (6 bases). Germline CDR1 reads SNHLY; CDR2 reads FYNNEI. The CDR3 length is 14 residues. V was trimmed by 9 bases and J by 5 bases, leaving 17 bases between them. CDR3 sequence: CASHTGSLDQPQHF. CDR3 DNA: TGTGCCAGTCATACAGGGTCACTGGATCAGCCCCAGCATTTT.

This chain links TRBV21-1 with TRBJ2-7; TRBD2, the D gene given by the table, was not confirmed from the DNA. TRBV21-1 is a pseudogene. This CDR3 has 15 residues. CDR3 residues: CASSSSLLRGGEQYF. The CDR3 DNA reads as TGTGCCAGCAGCAGCTCCCTATTGAGGGGAGGCGAGCAGTACTTC.